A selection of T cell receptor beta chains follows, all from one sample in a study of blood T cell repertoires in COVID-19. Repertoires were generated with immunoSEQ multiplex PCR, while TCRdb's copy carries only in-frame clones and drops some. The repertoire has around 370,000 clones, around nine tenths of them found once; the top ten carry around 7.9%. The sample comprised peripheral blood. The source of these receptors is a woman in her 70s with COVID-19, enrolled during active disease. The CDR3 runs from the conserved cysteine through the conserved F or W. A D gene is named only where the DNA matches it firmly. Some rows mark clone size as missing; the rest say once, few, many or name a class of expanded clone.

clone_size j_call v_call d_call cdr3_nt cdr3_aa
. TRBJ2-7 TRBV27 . TGTGCCAGCAGTTTAACTCTGAGCTCCTACGAGCAGTACTTC CASSLTLSSYEQYF
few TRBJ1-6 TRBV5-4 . TGTGCCAGCAGCGGGGAGGGTGCGATGGATTCACCCCTCCACTTT CASSGEGAMDSPLHF
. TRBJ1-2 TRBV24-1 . TGTGCCACCAGTGATACCTACAGAGATGGCTACACCTTC CATSDTYRDGYTF
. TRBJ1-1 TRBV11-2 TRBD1 TGTGCCAGCAGCTCGGACAGGGGCACTGAAGCTTTCTTT CASSSDRGTEAFF
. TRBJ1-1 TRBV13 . TGTGCCAGCAGCTTAGAGCTTAACACTGAAGCTTTCTTT CASSLELNTEAFF
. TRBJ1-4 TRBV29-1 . TGCAGCGTTGTCGAGGACAGCGAAAAACTGTTTTTT CSVVEDSEKLFF
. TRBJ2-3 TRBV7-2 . TGTGCCAGCAGCTTAGTTGGCGGCGATACGCAGTATTTT CASSLVGGDTQYF
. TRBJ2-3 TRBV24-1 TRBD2 TGTGCCACCAGTGCCCAAGGGAAAACTAGCGGGGTTAGCACAGATACGCAGTATTTT CATSAQGKTSGVSTDTQYF
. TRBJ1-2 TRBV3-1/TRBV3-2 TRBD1 TGTGCCAGCAGCCAGCCCGGGACAGGGGACTCTGGCTACACCTTC CASSQPGTGDSGYTF
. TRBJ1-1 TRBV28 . TGTGCCAGCAGGCCTCCCCTCTCAGGGTCGCGCACTGAAGCTTTCTTT CASRPPLSGSRTEAFF
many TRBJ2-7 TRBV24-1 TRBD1 TGTGCCACCAGTGATCCCAGGACAGGACTCTACGAGCAGTACTTC CATSDPRTGLYEQYF
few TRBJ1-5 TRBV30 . TGTGCCTGGAGCGCCGGGGACAATCAGCCCCAGCATTTT CAWSAGDNQPQHF
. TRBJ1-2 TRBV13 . TGTGCCAGCAGCCCTGATGAAGGGGGACGGGATGGCTACACCTTC CASSPDEGGRDGYTF
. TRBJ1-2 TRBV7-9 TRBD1 TGTGCCAGCACCCAAGGGGGCTACTATGGCTACACCTTC CASTQGGYYGYTF
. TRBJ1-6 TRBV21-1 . TGTGCCAGCAGCAAAGCCCGGGGCTATAATTCACCCCTCCACTTT CASSKARGYNSPLHF
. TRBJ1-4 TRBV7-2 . TGTGCCAGCAGCCCTCTGGGGGGGAGTAATGAAAAACTGTTTTTT CASSPLGGSNEKLFF
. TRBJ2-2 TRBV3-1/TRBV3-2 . TGTGCCAGCAGCCAAGGAGGGCAGACCGGGGAGCTGTTTTTT CASSQGGQTGELFF
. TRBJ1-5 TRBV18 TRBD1 TGTGCCAGCTCAGGGGACAGGCTCTATCAGCCCCAGCATTTT CASSGDRLYQPQHF
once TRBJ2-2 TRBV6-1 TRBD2 TGTGCCAGCAGTGAGATGGACGGGGGGGCCGGGGAGCTGTTTTTT CASSEMDGGAGELFF
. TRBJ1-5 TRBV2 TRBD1 TGTGCCAGCAGTGTGGGACAGGGGGGCAATCAGCCCCAGCATTTT CASSVGQGGNQPQHF
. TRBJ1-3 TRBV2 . TGTGCCAGCAGTGCGGCGGTCTCTGGAAACACCATATATTTT CASSAAVSGNTIYF
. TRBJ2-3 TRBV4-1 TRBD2 TGCGCCAGCAGCCAAGGGGCTAGCGGGGGCACAGATACGCAGTATTTT CASSQGASGGTDTQYF
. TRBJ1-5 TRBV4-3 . TGCGCCAGCAGCCAACACCTTCCTGGGGGAGGGCTGGACAATCAGCCCCAGCATTTT CASSQHLPGGGLDNQPQHF
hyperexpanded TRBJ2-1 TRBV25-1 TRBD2 TGTGCCAGCACCCGAAGTCCTAGCGGGGATGATGAGCAGTTCTTC CASTRSPSGDDEQFF
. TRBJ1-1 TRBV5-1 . TGCGCCAGCAGCTTGGACAGGTGGGACACTGAAGCTTTCTTT CASSLDRWDTEAFF
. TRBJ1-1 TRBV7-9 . TGTGCCAGCAGCTTAGAGGGGTTGAAAGCTTTCTTT CASSLEGLKAFF
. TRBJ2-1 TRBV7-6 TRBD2 TGTGCCAGCAGCCGCTACGGTAGCGGGGGGGCTAGGGAGCAGTTCTTC CASSRYGSGGAREQFF
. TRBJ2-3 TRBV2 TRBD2 TGTGCCAGTGATGGTCTAGCGGGGACAGATACGCAGTATTTT CASDGLAGTDTQYF
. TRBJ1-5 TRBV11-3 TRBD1 TGTGCCAGCAGCCAGGGGACAGCCGATAGCAATCAGCCCCAGCATTTT CASSQGTADSNQPQHF
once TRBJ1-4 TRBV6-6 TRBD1 TGTGCCAGCAGTCAGGGGGGCTCCGGGACAGGGCGGGAAAAACTGTTTTTT CASSQGGSGTGREKLFF
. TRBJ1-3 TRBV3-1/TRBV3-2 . TGTGCCAGCAGCCAATTTAAAACAGACTCTGGAAACACCATATATTTT CASSQFKTDSGNTIYF
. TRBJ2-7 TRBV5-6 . TGTGCCAGCAGCTGGGGGGTATCCTACGAGCAGTACTTC CASSWGVSYEQYF
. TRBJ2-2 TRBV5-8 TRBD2 TGTGCCAGCAGCGTTGGACTAGCGGCGAACACCGGGGAGCTGTTTTTT CASSVGLAANTGELFF
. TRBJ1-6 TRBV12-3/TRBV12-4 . TGTGCCAGCAGTTTGGGGGGGCCCCCCCTCCACTTT CASSLGGPPLHF
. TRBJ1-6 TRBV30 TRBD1 TGTGCCTGGAGCATAACAGGGGAAACTTCACCCCTCCACTTT CAWSITGETSPLHF
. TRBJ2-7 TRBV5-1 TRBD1 TGCGCCAGCAGCGCGGGACAGGGCGTTACCTACGAGCAGTACTTC CASSAGQGVTYEQYF
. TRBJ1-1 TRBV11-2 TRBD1 TGTGCCAGCAGCTTTGGCAGGGGGAGGTGGAACACTGAAGCTTTCTTT CASSFGRGRWNTEAFF
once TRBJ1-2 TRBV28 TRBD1 TGTGCCAGCAGGGGGACAGACTATGGCTACACCTTC CASRGTDYGYTF
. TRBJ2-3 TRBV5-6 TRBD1 TGTGCCAGCAGCTTGTACGAGACAGGGTCAAGAGATACGCAGTATTTT CASSLYETGSRDTQYF
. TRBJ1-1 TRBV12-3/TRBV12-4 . TGTGCCAGCAGCAGATTTATGAACACTGAAGCTTTCTTT CASSRFMNTEAFF
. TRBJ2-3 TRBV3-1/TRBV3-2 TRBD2 TGTGCCAGCAGCCGACGGACTAGCGGGGAGGGAGATACGCAGTATTTT CASSRRTSGEGDTQYF
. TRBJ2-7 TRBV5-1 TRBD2 TGCGCCAGCAGCTTGAAACTAGCGGGGGGCCCATATTACGAGCAGTACTTC CASSLKLAGGPYYEQYF
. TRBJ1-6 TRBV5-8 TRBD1 TGTGCCAGCAGCTTGTGGACAGGGGCTAATTCACCCCTCCACTTT CASSLWTGANSPLHF
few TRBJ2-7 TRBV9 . TGTGCCAGCAGCGTAGACGAGGGCTACGAGCAGTACTTC CASSVDEGYEQYF
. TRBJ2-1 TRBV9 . TGTGCCAGCAGCGAGAGCGGAGGCTCCTACAATGAGCAGTTCTTC CASSESGGSYNEQFF
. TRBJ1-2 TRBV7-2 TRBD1 TGTGCCAGCAGCCAGACGACAGGGCTTGGCTACACCTTC CASSQTTGLGYTF
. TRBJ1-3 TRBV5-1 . TGCGCCAGCAGCCCCAGCGGAGACCATTCAAACACCATATATTTT CASSPSGDHSNTIYF
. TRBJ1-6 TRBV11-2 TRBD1 TGTGCCAGCAGCTTTACCCCGGGACAGGGGGGAAGGAATTCACCCCTCCACTTT CASSFTPGQGGRNSPLHF
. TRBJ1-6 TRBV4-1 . TGCGCCAGCAGCCAAGAAGCGGTAGGAGGTTCACCCCTCCACTTT CASSQEAVGGSPLHF
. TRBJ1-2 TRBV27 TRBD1 TGTGCCAGCAGTTTATCGGGGGACAGGGGCACGGGCTACACCTTC CASSLSGDRGTGYTF
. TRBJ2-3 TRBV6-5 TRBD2 TGTGCCAGCAGTTTCTCGGGGGGGGGAGATACGCAGTATTTT CASSFSGGGDTQYF
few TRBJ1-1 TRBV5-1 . TGCGCCAGCAGCCCAGCGATGGGGAGGACTGAAGCTTTCTTT CASSPAMGRTEAFF
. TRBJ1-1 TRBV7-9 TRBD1 TGTGCCAGCAGCTTAAGGAGACAGGGTAAGGACACTGAAGCTTTCTTT CASSLRRQGKDTEAFF
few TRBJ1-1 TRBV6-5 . TGTGCCAGCAGTTACGACAGTCTTTTCGGGAACACTGAAGCTTTCTTT CASSYDSLFGNTEAFF
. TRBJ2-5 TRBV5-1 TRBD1 TGCGCCAGCAGCTTGGTTGGGACAGAAGAGACCCAGTACTTC CASSLVGTEETQYF
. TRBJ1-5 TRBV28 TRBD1 TGTGCCAGCAGACGCGGGACAGCAAATCAGCCCCAGCATTTT CASRRGTANQPQHF
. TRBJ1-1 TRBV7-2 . TGTGCCAGCAGCTCCTTCGGGACATTGAACACTGAAGCTTTCTTT CASSSFGTLNTEAFF